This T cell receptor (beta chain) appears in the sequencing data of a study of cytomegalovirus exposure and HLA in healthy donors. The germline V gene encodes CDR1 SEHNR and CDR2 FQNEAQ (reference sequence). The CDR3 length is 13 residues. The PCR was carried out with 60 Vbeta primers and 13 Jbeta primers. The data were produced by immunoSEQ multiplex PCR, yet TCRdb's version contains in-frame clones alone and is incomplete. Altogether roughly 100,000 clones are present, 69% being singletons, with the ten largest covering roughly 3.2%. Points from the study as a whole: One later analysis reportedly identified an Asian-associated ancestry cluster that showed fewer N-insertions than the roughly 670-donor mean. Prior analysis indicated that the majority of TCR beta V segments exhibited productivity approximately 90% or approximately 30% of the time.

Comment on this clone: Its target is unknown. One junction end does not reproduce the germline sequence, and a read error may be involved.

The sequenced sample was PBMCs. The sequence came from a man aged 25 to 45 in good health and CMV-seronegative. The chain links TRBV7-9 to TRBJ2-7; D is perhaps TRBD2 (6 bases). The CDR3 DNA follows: TGTTCCAGCAGCGGAGGGGTGGACTACGAGCAGTACTTC. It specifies CSSSGGVDYEQYF.